This is a list of T cell receptor beta chains from one sample in a study of early T cells in non-severe SARS-CoV-2 infection. TCRdb called the 5' RACE reads again in MiXCR, with one record for every CDR3 protein. The repertoire holds about 84,000 distinct CDR3 sequences, with about 12% as singletons. The sequenced sample was whole blood. These receptors were obtained from an adult who was a healthcare worker with PCR-confirmed SARS-CoV-2 infection or an uninfected control (not recorded which). Both conserved end residues are part of each CDR3. Fields, in order: V gene, J gene, clone size, D gene, CDR3 DNA, CDR3 protein. D genes are given only for firm matches. A clone size is listed for some rows: how often the clone was seen (once, few, many), or a class if it is expanded.

TRBV6-2/TRBV6-3	TRBJ2-5	few	.	TGTGCCAGCAGCTTAGGAATTAACACGGTAGAGACCCAGTACTTC	CASSLGINTVETQYF
TRBV6-5	TRBJ2-6	.	TRBD1	TGTGCCAGCAGACCCTGGACAGGGGGCGAAGGGGCCAACGTCCTGACTTTC	CASRPWTGGEGANVLTF
TRBV20-1	TRBJ2-7	many	.	TGCAGTGCTACCGGGGGCGACTACGAGCAGTACTTC	CSATGGDYEQYF
TRBV5-4	TRBJ2-7	many	TRBD1	TGTGCCAGCAGCCCCGCGGACAGGGACGAGCAGTACTTC	CASSPADRDEQYF
TRBV30	TRBJ1-3	.	.	TGTGCCTGGGCCGGGACCCTTGGAAACACCATATATTTT	CAWAGTLGNTIYF
TRBV11-2	TRBJ1-4	many	TRBD1	TGTGCCAGCAGCTTAGCAGGGGGGAACGAAAAACTGTTTTTT	CASSLAGGNEKLFF
TRBV10-3	TRBJ2-7	few	.	TGTGCCATCAGCGGTAGGGGGGGGATAATCCACGAGCAGTACTTC	CAISGRGGIIHEQYF
TRBV5-1	TRBJ2-7	many	.	TGCGCCAGCAGCTTGACTGCTTCCTACGAGCAGTACTTC	CASSLTASYEQYF
TRBV20-1	TRBJ2-1	few	TRBD2	TGCAGTGCTTACCGGACTAGCGGGGCCCGGAATGAGCAGTTCTTC	CSAYRTSGARNEQFF
TRBV3-1	TRBJ2-1	.	.	TGTGCCAGCAGCCAATTAAGCCAGGGGCAGTTCTTC	CASSQLSQGQFF
TRBV12-3/TRBV12-4	TRBJ1-6	.	.	TGTGCCAGCAGTTTCGGGGGGGGTAATTCACCCCTCCACTTT	CASSFGGGNSPLHF
TRBV5-1	TRBJ2-1	many	.	TGCGCCAGCAGCTGGGGGGCGGTCTCCTACAATGAGCAGTTCTTC	CASSWGAVSYNEQFF
TRBV2	TRBJ1-1	many	TRBD1	TGTGCCAGCAGTGAAACAGGGGGCGCGAACACTGAAGCTTTCTTT	CASSETGGANTEAFF
TRBV27	TRBJ1-3	many	.	TGTGCCAGCGGCCGGGACCGCAGCTCTGGAAACACCATATATTTT	CASGRDRSSGNTIYF
TRBV29-1	TRBJ2-1	many	TRBD2	TGCAGCGTTATATTAGCGGGAGGGCCGCAGGGTGAGCAGTTCTTC	CSVILAGGPQGEQFF
TRBV30	TRBJ2-3	.	.	TGTGCCTGGAGGCCCGGGCGGATTAGCACAGATACGCAGTATTTT	CAWRPGRISTDTQYF
TRBV12-3/TRBV12-4	TRBJ1-5	few	.	TGTGCCAGCAGTTTAGCGCTGACGGACTATAGCAATCAGCCCCAGCATTTT	CASSLALTDYSNQPQHF
TRBV20-1	TRBJ2-7	few	TRBD1	TGCAGTGCTAGAGGACAGGGAGTCGAGCAGTACTTC	CSARGQGVEQYF
TRBV14	TRBJ2-7	few	TRBD1	TGTGCCAGCAGCTCCCACCCCGGGACAGGTTCGGAGCAGTACTTC	CASSSHPGTGSEQYF
TRBV5-5	TRBJ1-6	.	TRBD1	TGTGCCAGCAGCTGGGGACAGGGGGGGATTGAATCACCCCTCCACTTT	CASSWGQGGIESPLHF
TRBV5-1	TRBJ1-5	many	.	TGCGCCAGCAGCCCCGGTTGGGCAGGCAATCAGCCCCAGCATTTT	CASSPGWAGNQPQHF
TRBV19	TRBJ2-1	many	.	TGTGCCAGTAGTATCTCCTTGTCGGGACTCCCCTACAATGAGCAGTTCTTC	CASSISLSGLPYNEQFF
TRBV20-1	TRBJ2-1	many	.	TGCAGTGCTAGAGATTACAGGCTCAATGAGCAGTTCTTC	CSARDYRLNEQFF
TRBV6-1	TRBJ2-7	many	.	TGTGCCAGCAGTGACCCGTTGAACGAGCAGTACTTC	CASSDPLNEQYF
TRBV29-1	TRBJ2-7	few	.	TGCAGCGTTGAGGGGGGGTACTTC	CSVEGGYF
TRBV28	TRBJ2-5	few	.	TGTGCCAGCAGTTCCACCGGGGTACAAGAGACCCAGTACTTC	CASSSTGVQETQYF
TRBV5-1	TRBJ2-5	few	.	TGCGCCAGCAGTGGACGGCTCCAAGAGACCCAGTACTTC	CASSGRLQETQYF
TRBV15	TRBJ2-1	.	.	TGTGCCACCAGCAGAGATCCCGACGGCGATGAGCAGTTCTTC	CATSRDPDGDEQFF
TRBV3-1	TRBJ2-2	.	.	TGTGCCAGCAGCCAAAGCGCTGGGGAGCTGTTTTTT	CASSQSAGELFF
TRBV18	TRBJ2-1	many	TRBD2	TGTGCCAGCTCACCTCCACTAGCGGGAGGGATCGAGAATGAGCAGTTCTTC	CASSPPLAGGIENEQFF
TRBV9	TRBJ1-3	.	.	TGTGCCAGCAGCGTAGCTACAGTAGGAAACACCATATATTTT	CASSVATVGNTIYF
TRBV3-1	TRBJ2-1	many	TRBD2	TGTGCCAGCAGCCTTAGCGGGAGCTCCTACAATGAGCAGTTCTTC	CASSLSGSSYNEQFF
TRBV29-1	TRBJ2-3	few	.	TGCAGCGTCGATGGGGGGGGCTTTCCTAGCACAGATACGCAGTATTTT	CSVDGGGFPSTDTQYF
TRBV20-1	TRBJ1-6	many	TRBD1	TGCAGTGCGGAAACAGGGGCCGGCTATAATTCACCCCTCCACTTT	CSAETGAGYNSPLHF
TRBV29-1	TRBJ1-2	many	TRBD1	TGCCTGACAGGGGGCGAAGTCAATGGCTACACCTTC	CLTGGEVNGYTF
TRBV19	TRBJ2-2	many	.	TGTGCCAAGGACGGACTCACCGGGGAGCTGTTTTTT	CAKDGLTGELFF
TRBV11-2	TRBJ2-7	many	.	TGTGCCAGCAGCTCCGGGGCAGTTCCCTACGAGCAGTACTTC	CASSSGAVPYEQYF
TRBV7-8	TRBJ2-1	once	.	TGTGCCAGCAGCCCGAGGGAGAAACTTTACAATGAGCAGTTCTTC	CASSPREKLYNEQFF
TRBV19	TRBJ2-7	.	TRBD2	TGTGCCAGTAGCGCCGGAGCTAGCGGGGCCCCCTACGAGCAGTACTTC	CASSAGASGAPYEQYF
TRBV5-1	TRBJ2-2	.	TRBD1	TGCGCCGCAGGGACAGGGGACACCGGGGAGCTGTTTTTT	CAAGTGDTGELFF
TRBV6-6	TRBJ2-1	.	TRBD2	TGTGCCAGCAGACGGCGGACTAGCAATGAGCAGTTCTTC	CASRRRTSNEQFF
TRBV11-2	TRBJ2-7	.	TRBD2	TGTGCCAGCAGCTTAGGGACTAGCGGGAGGTACGTGTACGAGCAGTACTTC	CASSLGTSGRYVYEQYF